The 17 T cell receptor beta chains reported below all come from one sample, sequenced in a study of PD-1 blockade in classical Hodgkin lymphoma. Every one of the patients relapsed after autologous stem cell transplantation (brentuximab vedotin exposure was variable). Sequencing used immunoSEQ multiplex PCR; TCRdb keeps in-frame clones, though not all of them. The sample has approximately 37,000 clones; around 80% are singletons. The starting material was peripheral blood mononuclear cells (PBMCs), obtained at baseline. The source is a human donor with classical Hodgkin lymphoma.

V is TRBV30 and J is TRBJ2-7; 7 bases agree with TRBD2. Germline V lookup: CDR1 GTSNPN, CDR2 SVGIG (reference sequence). The CDR3 is made up of 14 amino acids. Germline trimming cut 0 bases from V and 3 bases from J; bases unmatched to any gene: 5. CDR3 sequence: CAWSVDGLDYEQYF. The CDR3 region has the DNA TGTGCCTGGAGTGTGGACGGACTAGACTACGAGCAGTACTTC.

The CDR3 here is CASSQGTRTDTQYF. The CDR3 bases are TGCGCCAGCAGCCAAGGGACTAGGACAGATACGCAGTATTTT. V gene TRBV4-1 combines with J gene TRBJ2-3; 7 bases are shared with TRBD2. V shed 1 base, J shed 3 bases, and the junction held 1 base outside the gene matches. This CDR3 is 14 amino acids long. The germline gives CDR1 MGHRA, CDR2 YSYEKL.

This chain joins TRBV6-6 and TRBJ2-7, with 9 bases lining up with TRBD2. CDR3 size: 14 residues. The germline gives CDR1 MNHNY, CDR2 SVGAGI (reference sequence). Trimming at V came to 2 bases and at J to 4 bases, leaving 3 bases not matched to a gene. The CDR3 DNA sequence: TGTGCCAGCAGTTACGAGGGACTAGCATACGAGCAGTACTTC. Its protein is CASSYEGLAYEQYF.

This clone was found a few times. Other DNA sequences in the same sample also yield this CDR3. The CDR3 loop reads CASSVGSPDTQYF. The CDR3 DNA sequence: TGTGCCAGCAGCGTAGGCTCGCCAGATACGCAGTATTTT. J is TRBJ2-3 and V is TRBV9; D is undetermined. The CDR3 spans 13 residues. V was clipped by 0 bases and J by 4 bases, with 6 bases between them. Germline V gives CDR1 SGDLS, CDR2 YYNGEE.

The chain links TRBV4-3 to TRBJ2-2; D call uncertain. Trimming removed 4 bases from V and 6 bases from J, with 21 bases in between. The germline V gene encodes CDR1 LGHNA and CDR2 YSLEER. The CDR3 length is 17 residues. The CDR3 region is CASSPTWEKVLAGELFF. The CDR3 DNA follows: TGCGCCAGCAGCCCTACGTGGGAAAAAGTGTTGGCCGGGGAGCTGTTTTTT.

CDR3 DNA sequence: TGTGCCAGCAGCCCGAAGGACAGCCCAAACATTCAGTACTTC. It translates to CASSPKDSPNIQYF. The rearrangement uses TRBV5-6 and TRBJ2-4; D may be TRBD1 (6 bases). The CDR3 covers 14 residues. The V and J ends lost 4 bases and 6 bases respectively, with 14 bases between them. In germline, CDR1 is SGHDT, CDR2 YYEEEE.

V gene TRBV5-1 combines with J gene TRBJ2-7; D is unresolved. V lost 2 bases, J lost 2 bases, and 8 bases lay in between. This CDR3 spans 13 amino acids. The V gene's germline CDR1 is SGHRS and CDR2 YFSETQ. CDR3 region: CASSLTSPYEQYF. For the CDR3, the DNA is TGCGCCAGCAGCTTAACGTCTCCCTACGAGCAGTACTTC.

The chain combines TRBV7-6 with TRBJ2-5; 7 nucleotides match TRBD1. Germline values: CDR1 SGHVS, CDR2 FNYEAQ. The CDR3 extends over 15 amino acids. Unmatched junction bases numbered 8, after V lost 4 bases and J lost 3 bases. The CDR3 DNA sequence: TGTGCCAGCAGCTCGACAGGGAGTCAAAAAGAGACCCAGTACTTC. It is translated as CASSSTGSQKETQYF.

The V call is TRBV15, the J call TRBJ1-2; D may be TRBD1 (5 bases). This CDR3 is built from 13 residues. CDR1 and CDR2 from the germline V gene are LNHNV and YYDKDF (reference sequence). Trimming took 4 bases from V and 8 from J, leaving 14 bases between them. CDR3 sequence reads: CATSTRVGQGYTF. The DNA for the CDR3 is TGTGCCACCAGCACCAGGGTGGGGCAGGGCTACACCTTC.

The sample holds one count of this clone. V usage is TRBV18 and J usage is TRBJ2-3; 7 positions match TRBD2. The J segment lost 4 bases and the V segment lost 7 bases, leaving 2 bases of the junction unmatched. In germline, CDR1 is KGHSH, CDR2 LQKENI. The CDR3 spans 12 residues. CDR3: CASFGLADTQYF. The DNA for the CDR3 is TGTGCCAGCTTTGGACTAGCAGATACGCAGTATTTT.

The chain links TRBV18 to TRBJ2-3; no clear D gene. Trimming stripped 6 bases from V and 2 bases from J, with 12 bases between. The CDR3 runs to 14 residues. Germline CDR1 and CDR2: KGHSH and LQKENI. The CDR3 coding sequence is TGTGCCAGCTCCCCCGTTACCTACACAGATACGCAGTATTTT. It yields the protein CASSPVTYTDTQYF.

The genes are TRBV5-4 and TRBJ2-3, with a tentative D call TRBD2 (6 bases). CDR1 and CDR2 from the germline V gene are SGHNT and YYREEE (reference sequence). Trimming took 4 bases from V and 8 from J, leaving 23 bases between them. The CDR3 has 16 residues. CDR3 residues: CASSRAEEGATGTQYF. The CDR3 DNA is TGTGCCAGCAGCCGTGCGGAGGAGGGAGCTACGGGTACGCAGTATTTT.

V and J are TRBV19 and TRBJ1-5; D is ambiguous. Germline V CDR1 and CDR2: LNHDA, SQIVND (reference sequence). The CDR3 runs to 13 residues. V lost 10 bases, J lost 1 base, and 11 bases lay in between. CDR3 DNA sequence: TGTGCCACTCGAGATAGGAGCAATCAGCCCCAGCATTTT. Protein: CATRDRSNQPQHF. The variable domain in full, completed from reference TRBV19 and TRBJ1-5, reads DGGITQSPKYLFRKEGQNVTLSCEQNLNHDAMYWYRQDPGQGLRLIYYSQIVNDFQKGDIAEGYSVSREKKESFPLTVTSAQKNPTAFYLCATRDRSNQPQHFGDGTRLSIL.

This sequence joins TRBV25-1 and TRBJ2-1, with unresolved D. Trimming took off 3 bases at V and 7 bases at J, with 10 bases between the two ends. CDR3 length: 13 amino acids. CDR1 is MGHDK, CDR2 SYGVNS, per germline. The CDR3: CASSDGGRNEQFF. The CDR3 nucleotides are TGTGCCAGCAGTGACGGCGGTCGGAATGAGCAGTTCTTC. The variable domain in full, with the rest retrieved from reference TRBV25-1 and TRBJ2-1, is EADIYQTPRYLVIGTGKKITLECSQTMGHDKMYWYQQDPGMELHLIHYSYGVNSTEKGDLSSESTVSRIRTEHFPLTLESARPSHTSQYLCASSDGGRNEQFFGPGTRLTVL.

The chain links TRBV4-2 to TRBJ1-2; tentative D call: TRBD1 (6 bases). V was clipped by 1 base and J by 5 bases, with 8 bases between them. CDR1 and CDR2 from the germline V gene are LGHNA and YNFKEQ. This CDR3 is 13 amino acids long. The CDR3 sequence: CASSQVGAYGYTF. DNA of the CDR3: TGTGCCAGCAGCCAAGTGGGGGCTTATGGCTACACCTTC.

The chain recombines TRBV11-2 with TRBJ1-6; possible D gene TRBD1, 5 bases. The germline V gene encodes CDR1 SGHAT and CDR2 FQNNGV. Deletions cut 0 bases from V and 8 bases from J, with 14 bases between. The CDR3 is 16 amino acids. The CDR3 is CASSLDRGQGDSPLHF. The CDR3 DNA sequence: TGTGCCAGCAGCTTAGATCGCGGGCAGGGTGATTCACCCCTCCACTTT.

The rearrangement joins TRBV19 to TRBJ2-2; 14 nucleotides match TRBD2. CDR3 length equals 19 residues. Germline V gene data show CDR1 as LNHDA and CDR2 as SQIVND (reference sequence). Germline trimming cut 2 bases from V and 0 bases from J; bases unmatched to any gene: 5. This CDR3 is CASSIKGLAGAANTGELFF. For the CDR3, the DNA is TGTGCCAGTAGTATAAAGGGACTAGCGGGGGCCGCGAACACCGGGGAGCTGTTTTTT.